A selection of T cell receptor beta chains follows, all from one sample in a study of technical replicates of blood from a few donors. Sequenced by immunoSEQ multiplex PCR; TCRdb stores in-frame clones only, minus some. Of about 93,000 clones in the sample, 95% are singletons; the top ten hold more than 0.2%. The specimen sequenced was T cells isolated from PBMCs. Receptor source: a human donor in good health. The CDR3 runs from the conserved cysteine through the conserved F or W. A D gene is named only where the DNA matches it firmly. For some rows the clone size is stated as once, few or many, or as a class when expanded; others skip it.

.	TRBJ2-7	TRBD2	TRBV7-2	CASSSRTSGSYEQYF	TGTGCCAGCAGCTCCAGGACTAGCGGGAGCTACGAGCAGTACTTC
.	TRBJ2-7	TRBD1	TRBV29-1	CSVHAGTGDYEQYF	TGCAGCGTACATGCCGGGACAGGTGACTACGAGCAGTACTTC
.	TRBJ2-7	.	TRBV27	CASTPSEIGEQYF	TGTGCCAGCACCCCTAGCGAGATCGGCGAGCAGTACTTC
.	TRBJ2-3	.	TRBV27	CASSSPFYEGATDTQYF	TGTGCCAGCAGTTCGCCCTTTTACGAGGGAGCTACAGATACGCAGTATTTT
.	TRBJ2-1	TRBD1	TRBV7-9	CASSYDRVQDEQFF	TGTGCCAGCAGCTACGACAGGGTACAGGATGAGCAGTTCTTC
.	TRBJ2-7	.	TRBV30	CAWSGMGRYEQYF	TGTGCCTGGAGTGGGATGGGGCGATACGAGCAGTACTTC
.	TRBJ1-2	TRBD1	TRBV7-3	CASSLTLTGVPHGYTF	TGTGCCAGCAGCTTAACCCTGACAGGGGTCCCTCATGGCTACACCTTC
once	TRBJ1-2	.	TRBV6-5	CASSYSRGGYGYTF	TGTGCCAGCAGTTACTCGAGAGGGGGCTATGGCTACACCTTC
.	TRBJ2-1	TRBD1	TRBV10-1	CASSGGQGRDNEQFF	TGCGCCAGCAGTGGTGGACAGGGAAGGGACAATGAGCAGTTCTTC
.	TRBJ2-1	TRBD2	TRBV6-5	CASSYSISGDEQFF	TGTGCCAGCAGTTACTCGATTAGCGGGGATGAGCAGTTCTTC
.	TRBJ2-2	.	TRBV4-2	CASSQEVLVAGELFF	TGTGCCAGCAGCCAAGAGGTCCTAGTCGCCGGGGAGCTGTTTTTT
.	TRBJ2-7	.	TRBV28	CASSLLRVYEQYF	TGTGCCAGCAGTTTGTTGCGGGTTTACGAGCAGTACTTC
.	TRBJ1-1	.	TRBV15	CATSSPRTATNEAFF	TGTGCCACCAGCAGTCCCCGGACAGCCACTAATGAAGCTTTCTTT
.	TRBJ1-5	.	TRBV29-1	CSVGDNPNQPQHF	TGCAGCGTTGGGGACAACCCGAATCAGCCCCAGCATTTT
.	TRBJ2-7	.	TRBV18	CASSTGQFSSYEQYF	TGTGCCAGCTCCACAGGGCAGTTCAGCTCCTACGAGCAGTACTTC
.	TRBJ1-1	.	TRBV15	CATSQRPPRSGNTEAFF	TGTGCCACCAGCCAACGTCCCCCCCGGTCCGGGAACACTGAAGCTTTCTTT
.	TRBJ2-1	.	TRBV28	CASSFRGSEQFF	TGTGCCAGCAGTTTTAGGGGAAGTGAGCAGTTCTTC
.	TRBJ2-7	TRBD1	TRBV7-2	CASSSPGTGAPYEQYF	TGTGCCAGCAGCTCGCCCGGGACAGGGGCCCCCTACGAGCAGTACTTC
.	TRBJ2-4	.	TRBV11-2	CATSLGGWSIQYF	TGTGCCACCTCACTAGGGGGTTGGAGCATTCAGTACTTC
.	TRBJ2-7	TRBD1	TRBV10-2	CASRTGEGEQYF	TGCGCCAGTAGGACAGGGGAGGGCGAGCAGTACTTC
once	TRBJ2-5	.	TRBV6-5	CASSDGTLRETQYF	TGTGCCAGCAGCGACGGGACTCTTCGAGAGACCCAGTACTTC
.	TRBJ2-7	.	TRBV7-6	CASSPSDRSYEQYF	TGTGCCAGCAGCCCCTCGGACAGATCCTACGAGCAGTACTTC
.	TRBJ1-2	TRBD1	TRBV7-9	CASSLGDRGNGYTF	TGTGCCAGCAGCTTGGGGGACAGGGGGAATGGCTACACCTTC
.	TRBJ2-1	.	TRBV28	CASGRATEFF	TGTGCCAGCGGGCGGGCTACCGAGTTCTTC
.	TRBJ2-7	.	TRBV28	CASSPGGGGYEQYF	TGTGCCAGCAGTCCCGGGGGAGGGGGCTACGAGCAGTACTTC
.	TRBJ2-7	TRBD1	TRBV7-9	CASSSGQDIAYEQYF	TGTGCCAGCAGCTCCGGACAGGACATTGCCTACGAGCAGTACTTC
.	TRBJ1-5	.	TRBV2	CASRYRSYSNQPQHF	TGTGCCAGCAGATACAGGAGCTATAGCAATCAGCCCCAGCATTTT
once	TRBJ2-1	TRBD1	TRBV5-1	CASSSPGGQVRGDEQFF	TGCGCCAGCAGCTCACCAGGGGGACAGGTTAGGGGCGATGAGCAGTTCTTC
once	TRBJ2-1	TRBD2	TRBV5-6	CASSLVAGGEQFF	TGTGCCAGCAGCTTGGTGGCGGGAGGTGAGCAGTTCTTC
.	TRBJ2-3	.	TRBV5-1	CASSFYPGEDTQYF	TGCGCCAGCAGCTTTTACCCGGGAGAGGATACGCAGTATTTT
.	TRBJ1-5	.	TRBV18	CASSTGAYQPQHF	TGTGCCAGCTCGACCGGAGCCTATCAGCCCCAGCATTTT
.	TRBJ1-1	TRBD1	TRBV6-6	CASSLGQAGAFF	TGTGCCAGCAGTCTAGGACAGGCAGGGGCTTTCTTT
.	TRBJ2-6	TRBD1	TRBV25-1	CASSGQGASSGANVLTF	TGTGCCAGCAGTGGACAGGGGGCTTCGTCTGGGGCCAACGTCCTGACTTTC
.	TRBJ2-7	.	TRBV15	CATSSSMGLGNYEQYF	TGTGCCACCAGCAGCAGTATGGGACTTGGTAACTACGAGCAGTACTTC
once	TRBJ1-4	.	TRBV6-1	CASSVRQPEKLFF	TGTGCCAGCAGTGTGAGGCAGCCGGAAAAACTGTTTTTT
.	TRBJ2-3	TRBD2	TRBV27	CASSVGLAVSTDTQYF	TGTGCCAGCAGCGTGGGACTAGCGGTTAGCACAGATACGCAGTATTTT
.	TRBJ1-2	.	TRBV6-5	CASSPYDDNNYGYTF	TGTGCCAGCAGCCCCTACGACGACAATAACTATGGCTACACCTTC
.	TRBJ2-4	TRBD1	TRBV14	CASSPTLGTENIQYF	TGTGCCAGCAGCCCCACCCTCGGGACAGAAAACATTCAGTACTTC
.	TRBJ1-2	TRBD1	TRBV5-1	CASSLEGRGVYGYTF	TGCGCCAGCAGCTTGGAGGGCAGGGGGGTCTATGGCTACACCTTC
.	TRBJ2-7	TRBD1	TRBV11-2	CASSLGQGDYYEQYF	TGTGCCAGCAGCTTAGGACAGGGGGACTACTACGAGCAGTACTTC
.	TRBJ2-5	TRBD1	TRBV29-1	CSVDLWTGAWTQYF	TGCAGCGTTGATCTCTGGACAGGCGCATGGACCCAGTACTTC
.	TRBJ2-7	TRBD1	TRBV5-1	CASSLPPGQGSYEQYF	TGCGCCAGCAGCCTCCCGCCGGGACAGGGCTCCTACGAGCAGTACTTC
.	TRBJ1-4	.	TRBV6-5	CASSYWEPPNEKLFF	TGTGCCAGCAGTTACTGGGAGCCACCTAATGAAAAACTGTTTTTT
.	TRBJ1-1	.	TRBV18	CASSIREDTEAFF	TGTGCCAGCTCTATACGAGAGGACACTGAAGCTTTCTTT
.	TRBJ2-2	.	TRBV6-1	CASSEPVGELFF	TGTGCCAGCAGTGAACCGGTGGGGGAGCTGTTTTTT
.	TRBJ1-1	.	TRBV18	CASSPEATNTEAFF	TGTGCCAGCTCACCAGAGGCTACGAACACTGAAGCTTTCTTT
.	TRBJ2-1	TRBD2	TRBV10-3	CAISEETSGNYNEQFF	TGTGCCATCAGTGAGGAAACTAGCGGAAACTACAATGAGCAGTTCTTC
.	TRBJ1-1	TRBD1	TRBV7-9	CASSVGTGFITEAFF	TGTGCCAGCAGCGTCGGGACAGGGTTTATCACTGAAGCTTTCTTT
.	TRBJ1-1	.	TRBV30	CAWRLQGLNTEAFF	TGTGCCTGGAGGTTGCAGGGGTTGAACACTGAAGCTTTCTTT
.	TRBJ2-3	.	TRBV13	CASSSLDTQYF	TGTGCCAGCAGCTCCTTAGATACGCAGTATTTT
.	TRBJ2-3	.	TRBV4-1	CASSRYTREDGTDTQYF	TGCGCCAGCAGCCGTTATACCAGGGAGGATGGGACAGATACGCAGTATTTT
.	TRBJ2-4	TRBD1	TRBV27	CASRTGMAKNIQYF	TGTGCCAGCAGGACAGGGATGGCCAAAAACATTCAGTACTTC
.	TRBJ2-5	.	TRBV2	CASERGGLETQYF	TGTGCCAGCGAGAGGGGGGGCCTGGAGACCCAGTACTTC
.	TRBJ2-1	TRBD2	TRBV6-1	CASRLAGVNEQFF	TGTGCCAGCAGACTAGCGGGAGTCAATGAGCAGTTCTTC
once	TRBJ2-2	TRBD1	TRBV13	CASSFTGTGSPGELFF	TGTGCCAGCAGTTTTACCGGGACAGGGTCTCCCGGGGAGCTGTTTTTT
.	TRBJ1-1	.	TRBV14	CASSQGGVSEAFF	TGTGCCAGCAGCCAAGGGGGGGTTTCCGAAGCTTTCTTT
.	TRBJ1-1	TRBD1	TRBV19	CASSIGQAGRTEAFF	TGTGCCAGTAGTATTGGACAGGCTGGAAGGACTGAAGCTTTCTTT
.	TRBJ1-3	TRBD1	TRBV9	CASSTGQGLYSGNTIYF	TGTGCCAGCAGCACAGGACAGGGTCTATACTCTGGAAACACCATATATTTT
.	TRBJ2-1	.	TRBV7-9	CASNNNEQFF	TGTGCCAGCAACAACAATGAGCAGTTCTTC
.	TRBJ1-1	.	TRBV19	CASSSIQGDTEAFF	TGTGCCAGTAGTTCTATTCAGGGTGACACTGAAGCTTTCTTT